These T cell receptor beta chains were read from a single sample in a study of blood T cell repertoires in COVID-19. Using immunoSEQ multiplex PCR, the repertoire was profiled, and TCRdb retains in-frame clones only, with some absent. The data hold roughly 80,000 clones, with roughly four fifths observed a single time. Sequenced material: peripheral blood. The receptors originated from a man of 80 years or more with acute or convalescent COVID-19. Each CDR3 is given with its conserved first and last residue. The D gene is left open where the match is weak. Clone size is given for some rows only: seen once, a few or many times, or a class if the clone is expanded.

J gene | D gene | V gene | clone size | CDR3 protein | CDR3 DNA
TRBJ1-1 | - | TRBV3-1/TRBV3-2 | - | CASSLRGTEGEAFF | TGTGCCAGCAGCCTGAGGGGGACCGAGGGTGAAGCTTTCTTT
TRBJ2-7 | - | TRBV7-9 | - | CASSLASGSYEQYF | TGTGCCAGCAGCTTAGCCTCGGGGTCCTACGAGCAGTACTTC
TRBJ1-1 | TRBD1 | TRBV4-1 | few | CASSPLQGGNTEAFF | TGCGCCAGCAGCCCCTTACAGGGGGGGAACACTGAAGCTTTCTTT
TRBJ2-3 | TRBD2 | TRBV4-1 | once | CASSQDPGSGGSTDTQYF | TGCGCCAGCAGCCAAGATCCTGGTAGCGGGGGGAGCACAGATACGCAGTATTTT
TRBJ1-1 | TRBD1 | TRBV19 | - | CASSSQPGQENTEAFF | TGTGCCAGTAGTTCCCAACCGGGACAGGAGAACACTGAAGCTTTCTTT
TRBJ2-1 | TRBD1 | TRBV9 | - | CASSVGDRVPEQFF | TGTGCCAGCAGCGTTGGGGACAGGGTACCTGAGCAGTTCTTC
TRBJ1-1 | TRBD1 | TRBV7-2 | many | CASSFSAGGRTEAFF | TGTGCCAGCAGCTTCTCGGCAGGGGGCCGGACTGAAGCTTTCTTT
TRBJ1-5 | TRBD1 | TRBV28 | - | CASSMAGTGESGNQPQHF | TGTGCCAGCAGTATGGCCGGGACAGGGGAGTCGGGCAATCAGCCCCAGCATTTT
TRBJ1-5 | TRBD1 | TRBV19 | - | CASSFSGGTGGISNQPQHF | TGTGCCAGTAGCTTTTCTGGGGGGACAGGGGGAATCAGCAATCAGCCCCAGCATTTT
TRBJ2-6 | TRBD1 | TRBV7-9 | - | CASSRTGSNSGANVLTF | TGTGCCAGCAGTCGGACAGGATCAAACTCTGGGGCCAACGTCCTGACTTTC
TRBJ2-3 | TRBD1 | TRBV5-1 | - | CASSLRQGDTDTQYF | TGCGCCAGCAGCTTGCGCCAGGGGGACACAGATACGCAGTATTTT
TRBJ2-7 | - | TRBV2 | - | CASRVGGTYEQYF | TGTGCCAGCAGGGTCGGGGGAACCTACGAGCAGTACTTC
TRBJ1-5 | - | TRBV11-2 | - | CASSNGGGRGQPQHF | TGTGCCAGCAGCAATGGCGGGGGGCGCGGTCAGCCCCAGCATTTT
TRBJ1-2 | - | TRBV12-3/TRBV12-4 | - | CASSTRSYGYTF | TGTGCCAGCAGTACAAGATCCTATGGCTACACCTTC
TRBJ2-1 | - | TRBV19 | - | CASSSGTDYYYNEQFF | TGTGCCAGTAGCTCCGGTACGGACTACTACTACAATGAGCAGTTCTTC
TRBJ1-2 | - | TRBV6-5 | - | CASSYSVGGGYGYTF | TGTGCCAGCAGTTACTCAGTCGGGGGAGGCTATGGCTACACCTTC
TRBJ2-7 | - | TRBV5-6 | - | CASTTRGGWGEQYF | TGTGCCAGCACCACGAGGGGGGGCTGGGGCGAGCAGTACTTC
TRBJ1-4 | TRBD1 | TRBV5-1 | - | CASSFLQGAEKLFF | TGCGCCAGCAGCTTTTTACAGGGGGCGGAAAAACTGTTTTTT
TRBJ1-1 | TRBD1 | TRBV6-2/TRBV6-3 | - | CASSYRGTVGEAFF | TGTGCCAGCAGTTACCGGGGGACAGTAGGTGAAGCTTTCTTT
TRBJ1-5 | - | TRBV3-1/TRBV3-2 | once | CASSHGGSNQPQHF | TGTGCCAGCAGCCATGGGGGGAGCAATCAGCCCCAGCATTTT
TRBJ2-7 | TRBD2 | TRBV4-2 | - | CASSRAGAYYEQYF | TGTGCCAGCAGCCGAGCGGGGGCGTATTACGAGCAGTACTTC
TRBJ2-1 | TRBD2 | TRBV19 | - | CASSLGGGASYNEQFF | TGTGCCAGTAGCCTGGGCGGGGGGGCCTCCTACAATGAGCAGTTCTTC
TRBJ1-4 | - | TRBV2 | few | CASRGRPFGNEKLFF | TGTGCCAGCAGGGGGAGGCCTTTCGGTAATGAAAAACTGTTTTTT
TRBJ2-5 | TRBD2 | TRBV9 | - | CASSVDWRGAQETQYF | TGTGCCAGCAGCGTAGACTGGCGGGGGGCACAAGAGACCCAGTACTTC
TRBJ2-1 | TRBD2 | TRBV15 | - | CATSRPLRALAGGLIHEQFF | TGTGCCACCAGCAGACCCCTTCGTGCACTAGCGGGGGGGTTAATCCATGAGCAGTTCTTC
TRBJ1-6 | - | TRBV30 | - | CAWSFDRSRSPLHF | TGTGCCTGGAGTTTCGACAGGTCCCGGTCACCCCTCCACTTT
TRBJ1-2 | TRBD1 | TRBV6-5 | - | CASSDRAYGYTF | TGTGCCAGCTCGGACAGGGCCTATGGCTACACCTTC
TRBJ1-1 | TRBD1 | TRBV6-5 | - | CASRMGQSNTEAFF | TGTGCCAGCAGAATGGGACAGTCGAACACTGAAGCTTTCTTT
TRBJ1-5 | - | TRBV2 | - | CASKLDRSGNQPQHF | TGTGCCAGCAAACTCGACAGGTCGGGCAATCAGCCCCAGCATTTT
TRBJ2-7 | TRBD2 | TRBV5-4 | once | CASSKGLAGGSNEQYF | TGTGCCAGCAGCAAGGGACTAGCGGGGGGGTCCAACGAGCAGTACTTC
TRBJ1-4 | TRBD1 | TRBV11-2 | - | CASSRDRADEKLFF | TGTGCCAGCAGCCGCGACAGGGCTGATGAAAAACTGTTTTTT
TRBJ2-1 | TRBD2 | TRBV14 | - | CASSQPREWQRGALSSYNEQFF | TGTGCCAGCAGCCAACCAAGGGAATGGCAGCGGGGGGCTCTGAGCTCCTACAATGAGCAGTTCTTC
TRBJ2-2 | - | TRBV5-1 | - | CASSPGLIITGELFF | TGCGCCAGCAGCCCGGGACTGATAATCACCGGGGAGCTGTTTTTT
TRBJ2-7 | - | TRBV18 | - | CASSPGPDYEQYF | TGTGCCAGCTCTCCTGGGCCCGACTACGAGCAGTACTTC
TRBJ1-2 | - | TRBV3-1/TRBV3-2 | - | CASSPLGGAYGYTF | TGTGCCAGCAGCCCCCTTGGCGGAGCCTATGGCTACACCTTC
TRBJ1-1 | - | TRBV18 | - | CASSPQTVDTTEAFF | TGTGCCAGCTCACCCCAGACAGTGGATACCACTGAAGCTTTCTTT
TRBJ1-2 | TRBD1 | TRBV7-9 | - | CASNPGGGQGASGYTF | TGTGCCAGCAACCCCGGGGGAGGACAGGGGGCGAGTGGCTACACCTTC
TRBJ1-2 | TRBD1 | TRBV29-1 | few | CSVARQGGGYTF | TGCAGCGTCGCACGACAGGGAGGCGGCTACACCTTC
TRBJ1-2 | - | TRBV21-1 | - | CASSNGPGRNYGYTF | TGTGCCAGCAGCAATGGGCCAGGGCGCAACTATGGCTACACCTTC
TRBJ1-2 | - | TRBV7-2 | - | CASSLQDRNYGYTF | TGTGCCAGCAGCTTACAGGACAGAAACTATGGCTACACCTTC
TRBJ1-1 | - | TRBV7-6 | - | CASSLGAMGATEAFF | TGTGCCAGCAGCTTAGGGGCGATGGGGGCCACTGAAGCTTTCTTT
TRBJ1-5 | TRBD1 | TRBV19 | - | CASKTGTSRYNQPQHF | TGTGCCAGTAAGACAGGGACGAGTAGATACAATCAGCCCCAGCATTTT